A selection of T cell receptor beta chains follows, all from one sample in a study of early T cells in non-severe SARS-CoV-2 infection. TCRdb reprocessed the 5' RACE reads via MiXCR and lists one record per CDR3 protein. Of 26,000 or so distinct CDR3 sequences listed, roughly 4.1% are singletons. The specimen was whole blood. All receptors derive from an adult who was a healthcare worker with PCR-confirmed SARS-CoV-2 infection or an uninfected control (not recorded which). CDR3s leave out the opening cysteine and the closing phenylalanine or tryptophan. Expanded clones get a size class; other rows say once, few or many, or leave the size out.

J gene: TRBJ1-1; clone size: many; V gene: TRBV11-2; CDR3 protein: ASSSNGGTEAF
J gene: TRBJ1-1; clone size: many; V gene: TRBV20-1; CDR3 protein: SASNDRSDTEAF
J gene: TRBJ2-2; clone size: many; V gene: TRBV4-3; CDR3 protein: ASSPARLAGGAGELF
J gene: TRBJ2-4; clone size: many; V gene: TRBV19; CDR3 protein: ASSIGQGAYIQY
J gene: TRBJ2-3; clone size: many; V gene: TRBV7-2; CDR3 protein: ASSSPTSATDTQY
J gene: TRBJ1-2; clone size: many; V gene: TRBV6-2/TRBV6-3; CDR3 protein: ASSTGIVGGRYGYT
J gene: TRBJ2-5; clone size: few; V gene: TRBV12-3/TRBV12-4; CDR3 protein: ASSLASGGLGETQY
J gene: TRBJ2-7; clone size: many; V gene: TRBV25-1; CDR3 protein: ASSRGTGFLYEQY
J gene: TRBJ2-2; clone size: many; V gene: TRBV5-1; CDR3 protein: ASSTDQVELMGGELF
J gene: TRBJ2-3; clone size: few; V gene: TRBV20-1; CDR3 protein: SAVPFRGGADTQY
J gene: TRBJ2-3; clone size: few; V gene: TRBV20-1; CDR3 protein: SARIQSAGQKGTQY
J gene: TRBJ2-2; clone size: -; V gene: TRBV12-3/TRBV12-4; CDR3 protein: ASSLRQTLELF
J gene: TRBJ2-4; clone size: few; V gene: TRBV3-1; CDR3 protein: ASSHFGSAGGPEGIQY
J gene: TRBJ2-2; clone size: many; V gene: TRBV19; CDR3 protein: ASSIAASGELF
J gene: TRBJ2-1; clone size: many; V gene: TRBV11-2; CDR3 protein: ASSSGLAGYNEQF
J gene: TRBJ2-1; clone size: many; V gene: TRBV6-4; CDR3 protein: ASSPGTRGYNEQF
J gene: TRBJ2-5; clone size: many; V gene: TRBV6-1; CDR3 protein: ASSETFSQETQY
J gene: TRBJ2-1; clone size: -; V gene: TRBV6-2/TRBV6-3; CDR3 protein: ASSYGGPGQGYNEQF
J gene: TRBJ2-2; clone size: many; V gene: TRBV5-1; CDR3 protein: ASSGGTEGPGELF
J gene: TRBJ1-1; clone size: many; V gene: TRBV20-1; CDR3 protein: SAPSRTGHTEAF
J gene: TRBJ2-1; clone size: many; V gene: TRBV11-2; CDR3 protein: ASSPPSGRVGNEQF
J gene: TRBJ2-7; clone size: few; V gene: TRBV7-9; CDR3 protein: ASSLYTGGKGKSYEQY
J gene: TRBJ2-1; clone size: few; V gene: TRBV3-1; CDR3 protein: ASSQTRDILIEAHNEQF